Listed below are T cell receptor beta chains from one sample, sequenced in a study of cytomegalovirus exposure and HLA in healthy donors. TCRdb's table, derived via immunoSEQ multiplex PCR, lists solely in-frame clones and lacks some. The sample holds about 120,000 clones, 70% to 80% seen once. The sequenced material came from PBMCs. The source is a woman between 18 and 29 years old in good health and CMV-seropositive. CDR3s include the opening cysteine and the closing phenylalanine or tryptophan. A D gene is named only where the DNA matches it firmly. Clone size is stated in some rows and not others, as once, few, many or a class when expanded.

size,D,V,J,CDR3,DNA
NA,TRBD1,TRBV19,TRBJ1-2,CASSITGQAIYGYTF,TGTGCCAGTAGTATAACGGGACAGGCCATCTATGGCTACACCTTC
NA,NA,TRBV15,TRBJ2-7,CATSREFIYEQYF,TGTGCCACCAGCAGAGAGTTCATTTACGAGCAGTACTTC
NA,NA,TRBV5-6,TRBJ2-5,CASSLVGVVETQYF,TGTGCCAGCAGCTTGGTAGGGGTAGTGGAGACCCAGTACTTC
NA,TRBD2,TRBV7-7,TRBJ2-1,CASSYRTSAYNEQFF,TGTGCTAGCAGCTACCGGACTAGCGCCTACAATGAGCAGTTCTTC
NA,TRBD2,TRBV11-2,TRBJ2-5,CASSRTSGDETQYF,TGTGCCAGCAGCCGGACTAGCGGGGACGAGACCCAGTACTTC
NA,TRBD1,TRBV25-1,TRBJ2-5,CASSPADRGLETQYF,TGTGCCAGCAGTCCGGCGGACAGGGGATTAGAGACCCAGTACTTC
NA,NA,TRBV10-3,TRBJ1-1,CAILRGNTEAFF,TGTGCCATTCTCAGGGGGAACACTGAAGCTTTCTTT
NA,TRBD2,TRBV27,TRBJ2-7,CASTGYRGRILAGVDEQYF,TGTGCCAGCACTGGGTACAGGGGGCGAATACTAGCGGGAGTCGACGAGCAGTACTTC
NA,NA,TRBV14,TRBJ2-2,CASNRGRTGELFF,TGTGCCAGCAACCGAGGGAGGACCGGGGAGCTGTTTTTT
NA,TRBD1,TRBV28,TRBJ2-5,CASLGGEETQYF,TGTGCCAGTCTAGGGGGCGAAGAGACCCAGTACTTC
NA,NA,TRBV9,TRBJ2-3,CASSVEAGSTQYF,TGTGCCAGCAGCGTAGAGGCGGGAAGCACGCAGTATTTT
NA,NA,TRBV27,TRBJ1-6,CASSLPGENSPLHF,TGTGCCAGCAGTTTACCAGGGGAAAATTCACCCCTCCACTTT
once,TRBD2,TRBV6-1,TRBJ2-1,CASMKTSGSYNEQFF,TGTGCCAGCATGAAGACTAGCGGCTCCTACAATGAGCAGTTCTTC
few,TRBD1,TRBV5-5,TRBJ1-4,CASTLLDRGEEKLFF,TGTGCCAGCACCCTCCTCGACAGGGGAGAAGAAAAACTGTTTTTT
NA,NA,TRBV6-5,TRBJ1-1,CASSEGGIRTEAFF,TGTGCCAGCAGTGAAGGAGGAATACGCACTGAAGCTTTCTTT